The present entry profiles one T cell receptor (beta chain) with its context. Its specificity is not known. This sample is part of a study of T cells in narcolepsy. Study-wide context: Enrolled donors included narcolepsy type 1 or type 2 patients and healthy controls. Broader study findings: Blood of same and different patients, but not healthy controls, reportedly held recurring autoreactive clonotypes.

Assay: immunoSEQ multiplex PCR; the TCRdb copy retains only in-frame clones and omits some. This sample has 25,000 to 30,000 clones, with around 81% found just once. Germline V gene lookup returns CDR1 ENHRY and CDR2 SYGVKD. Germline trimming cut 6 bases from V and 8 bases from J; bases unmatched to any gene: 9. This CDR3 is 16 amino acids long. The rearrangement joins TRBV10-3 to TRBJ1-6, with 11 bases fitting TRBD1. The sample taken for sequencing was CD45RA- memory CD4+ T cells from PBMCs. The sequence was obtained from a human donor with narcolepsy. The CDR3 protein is CAIRAGTGGEYSPLHF. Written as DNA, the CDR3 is TGTGCCATCAGAGCCGGGACAGGGGGAGAATATTCACCCCTCCACTTT.